The 15 T cell receptor beta chains below all came from one sample that was sequenced in a study of cytomegalovirus exposure and HLA in healthy donors (dated by TCRdb to about 2017). Library generation was performed with the immunoSEQ multiplex PCR assay. The multiplex PCR relied on a mix of 60 forward primers for TCR Vbeta segments and 13 reverse primers for TCR Jbeta segments. TCRdb limited this immuneACCESS table to in-frame rearrangements with V and J called. A share of clones is missing; checked studies link under half to unresolved V genes, and the rest is unexplained. This sample is represented by 150,000 to 200,000 clones; 75% of them were singletons. Less than 5.5% of the sample belongs to the ten largest clones. Sequencing input: PBMCs. All receptors derive from a male donor in good health and CMV-seronegative.

V usage is TRBV6-5 and J usage is TRBJ2-2; the D gene is possibly TRBD2 (5 bases). Germline CDR1 and CDR2: MNHEY and SVGAGI. CDR3 length: 15 residues. V was shortened by 5 bases and J by 7 bases, with 17 bases between the two germline ends. CDR3 DNA: TGTGCCAGCAGTCCCTACTATCGGGGTAGCGGGGAGCTGTTTTTT. Its translation is CASSPYYRGSGELFF.

The chain joins TRBV18 to TRBJ1-6; D unclear. The CDR3 runs 14 residues. Germline CDR1 and CDR2: KGHSH and LQKENI. V lost 6 bases and J lost 7, with 13 bases in between. CDR3 protein: CASSPRAGNSPLHF. The CDR3 nucleotides read TGTGCCAGCTCCCCGAGGGCAGGAAATTCACCCCTCCACTTT.

For the CDR3, the DNA is TGTGCCAGCGGGACTAGCGGATCCTACGAGCAGTACTTC. It translates to CASGTSGSYEQYF. This rearrangement joins TRBV6-5 to TRBJ2-7, with TRBD2 identical over 11 bases. After removal of 8 bases from V and 1 base from J, the junction contained 1 base not matched to a gene. CDR1 is MNHEY and CDR2 is SVGAGI in the germline V gene. This CDR3 contains 13 residues.

This sequence joins TRBV19 and TRBJ1-1; TRBD1 might be the D (6 bases). This CDR3 comprises 14 residues. Germline loops: CDR1 LNHDA, CDR2 SQIVND (reference sequence). V dropped 6 bases and J dropped 5 bases, with 16 bases sitting between them. The CDR3: CASRQGLGGTEAFF. CDR3 sequence (DNA): TGTGCCAGTAGACAGGGTCTAGGTGGAACTGAAGCTTTCTTT.

The chain combines TRBV7-9 with TRBJ2-2; TRBD2 might be the D (5 bases). Germline lookup yields CDR1 SEHNR and CDR2 FQNEAQ (reference sequence). The CDR3 has 14 amino acids. V was pared by 0 bases and J by 6 bases, with 8 bases between. The CDR3 coding sequence is TGTGCCAGCAGCTTAGCGGGTAGCGCCGGGGAGCTGTTTTTT. It yields the protein CASSLAGSAGELFF.

This clone has more than one count but fewer than ten. The chain has TRBV6-5 and TRBJ1-3; the match to TRBD1 covers 8 bases. The CDR3 has 15 residues. With V trimmed by 6 bases and J by 0 bases, 4 bases remained unmatched. The germline CDR1 and CDR2 sequences are MNHEY and SVGAGI. CDR3 loop: CASRDRENSGNTIYF. The CDR3, as DNA: TGTGCCAGCAGGGACAGGGAAAACTCTGGAAACACCATATATTTT.

In this sample, this clone turned up a few times. The rearrangement uses TRBV14 and TRBJ2-7, with D possibly TRBD2 on 7 matching bases. In germline, CDR1 is SGHDN, CDR2 FVKESK. CDR3 length: 16 residues. V was cut by 4 bases and J by 5 bases, with 21 bases left in between. The chain's CDR3 is CASSPPGAGVAHEQYF. CDR3 DNA sequence: TGTGCCAGCAGCCCGCCGGGGGCGGGAGTTGCCCACGAGCAGTACTTC. Using reference TRBV14 and TRBJ2-7 for the parts outside the CDR3, the full variable domain is EAGVTQFPSHSVIEKGQTVTLRCDPISGHDNLYWYRRVMGKEIKFLLHFVKESKQDESGMPNNRFLAERTGGTYSTLKVQPAELEDSGVYFCASSPPGAGVAHEQYFGPGTRLTVT.

The chain employs TRBV9 and TRBJ2-7, with D maybe TRBD1 (6 bases). The CDR3 totals 15 residues. The germline gives CDR1 SGDLS, CDR2 YYNGEE. The V gene lost 0 bases and the J gene lost 3 bases, with 13 bases spanning the gap. The chain's CDR3 is CASSVGGLRGYEQYF. CDR3 nucleotides: TGTGCCAGCAGCGTAGGGGGGCTTCGGGGCTACGAGCAGTACTTC. The entire variable domain, with the rest obtained from reference TRBV9 and TRBJ2-7, is as follows: DSGVTQTPKHLITATGQRVTLRCSPRSGDLSVYWYQQSLDQGLQFLIQYYNGEERAKGNILERFSAQQFPDLHSELNLSSLELGDSALYFCASSVGGLRGYEQYFGPGTRLTVT.

The CDR3 loop reads CASSTTGTGVDTGELFF. Here the CDR3 DNA reads TGCGCCAGCAGCACGACCGGGACAGGGGTAGACACCGGGGAGCTGTTTTTT. The rearrangement uses TRBV5-1 and TRBJ2-2; TRBD1 aligns across 10 bases. The CDR3 sequence is 17 residues long. V trimming: 4 bases; J trimming: 3 bases; junction bases outside the gene matches: 9. Per the germline V gene, CDR1 is SGHRS and CDR2 is YFSETQ.

This clone was seen just once. The chain carries TRBV10-3 and TRBJ1-1; the match to TRBD1 covers 9 bases. In germline, CDR1 is ENHRY, CDR2 SYGVKD. The CDR3 has 13 residues. V lost 6 bases and J lost 3; bases outside the gene matches: 2. CDR3 sequence (DNA): TGTGCCATCAGGAGACAGGGGGACACTGAAGCTTTCTTT. Translating it yields CAIRRQGDTEAFF.

This chain connects TRBV5-1 to TRBJ1-2; the match to TRBD1 covers 9 bases. CDR1 is SGHRS, CDR2 YFSETQ, per germline. The CDR3 is 15 residues long. V lost 1 base to trimming and J lost 4 bases; unmatched junction nucleotides: 5. The CDR3 reads CASSLSVTGGYGYTF. Here the CDR3 DNA reads TGCGCCAGCAGCTTGTCTGTGACAGGGGGCTATGGCTACACCTTC.

The chain is built from TRBV5-1 and TRBJ1-4, with TRBD1 as a possible D gene (6 bases). V lost 4 bases, J lost 4 bases, and 20 bases lay in between. Germline loops: CDR1 SGHRS, CDR2 YFSETQ. CDR3 length equals 17 residues. The CDR3 sequence is CASSVVGVGAVNEKLFF. CDR3 in DNA: TGCGCCAGCAGCGTCGTCGGGGTGGGGGCGGTTAATGAAAAACTGTTTTTT.

This clone has just a few counts. The V gene is TRBV27, the J gene TRBJ1-4; 9 nucleotides match TRBD1. CDR3 length: 15 residues. The germline V gene has CDR1 MNHEY and CDR2 SMNVEV (reference sequence). V gave up 5 bases and J gave up 8 bases; unmatched junction bases: 9. The CDR3 DNA follows: TGTGCCAGCAGTCCCATGGACAGGGGACCCGAAAAACTGTTTTTT. Its protein product is CASSPMDRGPEKLFF.

This rearrangement joins TRBV27 to TRBJ2-7; a possible D gene is TRBD1 (5 bases). Germline values: CDR1 MNHEY, CDR2 SMNVEV (reference sequence). V shed 8 bases and J shed 2 bases, with 7 bases lying between them. There are 11 residues in the CDR3. CDR3 amino acids: CASGATYEQYF. DNA for the CDR3: TGTGCCAGCGGGGCAACCTACGAGCAGTACTTC.

The chain joins TRBV7-9 to TRBJ2-7, with TRBD1 matching 9 bases. In germline, CDR1 is SEHNR, CDR2 FQNEAQ (reference sequence). The CDR3 has 16 residues. Trimming removed 5 bases from V and 3 bases from J; junction bases left unmatched: 11. The DNA for the CDR3 is TGTGCCAGCAGCCCCCAGGGCGGGACAGGGTACTACGAGCAGTACTTC. It codes for CASSPQGGTGYYEQYF.